This T cell receptor beta chain was captured in a study of T cell responses to AZD1222 COVID-19 vaccine. The CDR3 length is 15 residues. J lost 5 bases, V lost 2 bases, and 5 bases had no gene match. Looked up from germline, CDR1 is SNHLY and CDR2 is FYNNEI. Study-level findings and limits: Without day 14 samples, only post-peak T cell repertoires were studied. Dominant CD4 TCR responses targeted spike regions 160-218 and 743-854. Most donors were white British, females outnumbered males, and clonal diversity was possibly underestimated.

In regard to this clone: As yet, its antigen is unknown.

Sequenced by immunoSEQ multiplex PCR; TCRdb stores in-frame clones only, minus some. The table records 95,000 to 150,000 clones, 92% of them present only once. This receptor was obtained from an adult in good health. The source was peripheral blood, collected on day 0 of AZD1222 vaccination. This chain joins TRBV2 and TRBJ2-2; 7 positions match TRBD2. The CDR3 reads CASSELGGRTGELFF. Here the CDR3 DNA reads TGTGCCAGCAGTGAACTGGGAGGGAGAACCGGGGAGCTGTTTTTT.